The 9 T cell receptor beta chains presented below share a single source sample, sequenced in a study of shared clonotypes between healthy human individuals. The repertoire was sequenced with immunoSEQ multiplex PCR; TCRdb's copy has only in-frame clones and lacks some. The table includes roughly 2 million clones, approximately 96% detected once. The sequenced sample consisted of naive CD4+ T cells sorted from blood. Indicated subset: CD45RA+ positively selected. These receptors were obtained from a man aged 18-30 years in good health.

The chain joins TRBV6-5 to TRBJ1-1; no clear D. Trimming removed 6 bases at V and 5 bases at J, with 13 bases between. The CDR3 runs 13 residues. Germline V gene lookup returns CDR1 MNHEY and CDR2 SVGAGI. CDR3 protein: CASRITRGTEAFF. The CDR3, as DNA: TGTGCCAGCAGGATTACCCGCGGTACTGAAGCTTTCTTT.

About this clone itself: The identical CDR3 is also encoded by other nucleotide sequences in the sample. The chain carries TRBV12-5 and TRBJ1-1, with D possibly being TRBD1 (5 bases). This CDR3 region has 15 residues. The V end was cut by 0 bases, the J end by 1 base, with 9 bases between. CDR1 is LGHNT and CDR2 is FRNRAP in the germline V gene. CDR3 in DNA: TGTGCTAGTGGTTTGGTGCTGGGGGGGAACACTGAAGCTTTCTTT. Encoded protein: CASGLVLGGNTEAFF. Full variable domain (rest looked up from reference TRBV12-5 and TRBJ1-1): DARVTQTPRHKVTEMGQEVTMRCQPILGHNTVFWYRQTMMQGLELLAYFRNRAPLDDSGMPKDRFSAEMPDATLATLKIQPSEPRDSAVYFCASGLVLGGNTEAFFGQGTRLTVV.

This rearrangement joins TRBV11-3 to TRBJ2-3, with unresolved D. CDR1 and CDR2 from the germline V gene are SGHNT and YENEEA. Trimming stripped 3 bases from V and 3 bases from J, with 10 bases between. There are 14 residues in the CDR3. This chain's CDR3 is CASSFRVWTDTQYF. Here the CDR3 DNA reads TGTGCCAGCAGCTTTAGGGTCTGGACAGATACGCAGTATTTT.

The CDR3 sequence is CASSSNVGTSGANEQFF. The CDR3, as DNA: TGTGCCAGCAGCTCCAACGTAGGGACTAGCGGGGCCAATGAGCAGTTCTTC. The chain has TRBV5-4 and TRBJ2-1; 13 positions match TRBD2. Trimming removed 3 bases from V and 6 bases from J; junction bases left unmatched: 9. The V gene's germline CDR1 is SGHNT and CDR2 YYREEE (reference sequence). CDR3 length equals 17 residues.

The V gene is TRBV29-1, the J gene TRBJ1-4; 7 bases are a match to TRBD1. CDR3 size: 13 residues. J lost 7 bases, V lost 6 bases, and 8 bases had no gene match. CDR1 is SQVTM, CDR2 ANQGSEA, per germline. This CDR3 is CSVRQGGSEKLFF. CDR3 DNA sequence: TGCAGCGTACGACAGGGTGGGAGTGAAAAACTGTTTTTT.

The chain combines TRBV5-6 with TRBJ2-5; 11 nucleotides match TRBD2. Germline trimming cut 5 bases from V and 4 bases from J; bases unmatched to any gene: 7. This CDR3 is 15 amino acids long. The germline CDR1 and CDR2 sequences are SGHDT and YYEEEE. CDR3 residues: CASRGLAGGGETQYF. The CDR3 coding sequence is TGTGCCAGCAGAGGGCTAGCGGGAGGAGGAGAGACCCAGTACTTC.

V gene TRBV5-1 combines with J gene TRBJ1-1; TRBD1 matches at 7 bases. The CDR3 spans 14 residues. Germline-derived CDR1 and CDR2 are SGHRS and YFSETQ. Unmatched junction bases numbered 10, after V lost 4 bases and J lost 7 bases. CDR3 region: CASSPVTGNGEAFF. The CDR3 DNA reads TGCGCCAGCAGCCCGGTGACAGGGAATGGTGAAGCTTTCTTT.

This clone was seen only once. The V call is TRBV9, the J call TRBJ1-2; D remains unclear. V gave up 0 bases and J gave up 4 bases, with 13 bases separating them. Germline CDR1 SGDLS, CDR2 YYNGEE. There are 15 residues in the CDR3. CDR3 region: CASSVDTSVFYGYTF. The CDR3 region has the DNA TGTGCCAGCAGCGTAGACACCTCAGTCTTCTATGGCTACACCTTC.

The chain combines TRBV18 with TRBJ1-3; TRBD1 is a possible D gene (6 bases). Germline CDR1 and CDR2: KGHSH and LQKENI. Trimming pared 4 bases from V and 6 bases from J, leaving 13 bases between. The CDR3 contains 14 residues. In DNA form, the CDR3 reads TGTGCCAGCTCACACCTGGCAGGGGAAAACACCATATATTTT. As protein: CASSHLAGENTIYF.